The clone carrying this T cell receptor beta chain was counted a few times. This specimen comes from a study of blood T cells in healthy people across ages. On the study more broadly: Researchers report that template switching captured about one barcoded beta molecule per two T cells.

The authors ran a second PCR of about 6 to 12 cycles using a sample-barcoded 5' primer and a J-beta primer mix. TCRdb independently ran MiXCR on the 5' RACE reads; one entry per CDR3 protein. Among 1.5 million to 2 million distinct CDR3 sequences listed, approximately 30% were seen once. At least 5.5 micrograms of total RNA were extracted per sample. V shed 0 bases and J shed 4 bases, with 10 bases lying between them. Germline values: CDR1 SQVTM, CDR2 ANQGSEA. CDR3 size: 14 residues. Specimen: blood. The source of this sequence is a woman aged 30 to 39 in good health. The chain joins TRBV29-1 to TRBJ2-4; D might be TRBD2 (5 bases). CDR3 coding DNA: TGCAGCGTTGAAGAGGCCGGGATGAAAAACATTCAGTACTTC. As protein: CSVEEAGMKNIQYF.